The 24 T cell receptor beta chains presented below share a single source sample, sequenced in a study of blood T cell repertoires in COVID-19. Sequenced by immunoSEQ multiplex PCR; TCRdb stores in-frame clones only, minus some. Of nearly 350,000 clones detected, 87% appear once; the ten largest clones hold about 6%. Sequences were obtained from peripheral blood. These receptors originate from a woman aged 45-60 years with COVID-19, enrolled during active disease.

The chain employs TRBV3-1 (or the pseudogene TRBV3-2) and TRBJ1-1; weak D call: TRBD1 (6 bases). V was clipped by 1 base and J by 9 bases, with 9 bases between them. The length of the CDR3 is 12 residues. From germline, CDR1 is LGHDT and CDR2 YNNKEL (reference sequence). The CDR3 spells CASSQGQGKAFF. In DNA form, the CDR3 reads TGTGCCAGCAGCCAAGGGCAGGGGAAAGCTTTCTTT.

V and J are TRBV18 and TRBJ2-3; D call uncertain. In germline, CDR1 is KGHSH, CDR2 LQKENI. V was shortened by 6 bases and J by 2 bases, with 6 bases between the two germline ends. This CDR3 is built from 12 residues. CDR3 region: CASSTYTDTQYF. As DNA, the CDR3 is TGTGCCAGCTCCACCTACACAGATACGCAGTATTTT.

This chain joins TRBV2 and TRBJ2-2; 7 nucleotides agree with TRBD2. Trimming cost V 6 bases and J 5 bases; bases outside gene matches: 9. This CDR3 contains 15 residues. Germline lookup yields CDR1 SNHLY and CDR2 FYNNEI. DNA for the CDR3: TGTGCCAGCAGGGCTTGGCAGGGAGGGACCGGGGAGCTGTTTTTT. It codes for CASRAWQGGTGELFF.

Concerning this clone: At one of its ends the junction is not consistent with the germline gene, which may arise from a read error. The chain is built from TRBV9 and TRBJ2-7, with D perhaps matching TRBD2 (5 bases). This CDR3 is 12 amino acids long. Germline CDR1 is SGDLS and CDR2 is YYNGEE. CDR3 nucleotide sequence: TGTGCCAGCAGCGTAGATTCTGGAGGCCCGAGCTTC. Amino acids: CASSVDSGGPSF.

The chain uses TRBV5-6 and TRBJ2-1; maybe TRBD1 (5 bases). The CDR3 is 15 amino acids. Germline V lookup: CDR1 SGHDT, CDR2 YYEEEE. V lost 2 bases and J lost 3, with 12 bases in between. Here the CDR3 DNA reads TGTGCCAGCAGCTTAGGAAGGGGTATCTACAATGAGCAGTTCTTC. Translating gives CASSLGRGIYNEQFF.

In DNA form, the CDR3 reads TGTGCCTGGAGCGAGGGGGCCAAGAATTCACCCCTCCACTTT. Amino acids: CAWSEGAKNSPLHF. The chain has TRBV30 and TRBJ1-6, with 7 bases matching TRBD1. The J segment lost 7 bases and the V segment lost 3 bases, leaving 6 bases of the junction unmatched. This CDR3 has 14 residues. Germline-derived CDR1 and CDR2 are GTSNPN and SVGIG (reference sequence).

The sample holds a few counts of this clone. The chain links TRBV27 to TRBJ1-5, with a possible D match to TRBD1 (5 bases). Germline CDR1 reads MNHEY; CDR2 reads SMNVEV (reference sequence). The CDR3 is made up of 14 amino acids. The V end was cut by 6 bases, the J end by 7 bases, with 16 bases between. CDR3 bases: TGTGCCAGCAGAGATGGGAGGGGCGGACAGCCCCAGCATTTT. This translates into CASRDGRGGQPQHF.

The genes are TRBV30 and TRBJ2-7; D gene unclear. The CDR3 sequence is 11 residues long. V gave up 3 bases and J gave up 3 bases, with 6 bases separating them. The germline V gene encodes CDR1 GTSNPN and CDR2 SVGIG (reference sequence). The CDR3 protein is CAWSSSYEQYF. The CDR3 nucleotides are TGTGCCTGGAGCTCGAGCTACGAGCAGTACTTC.

The chain links TRBV30 to TRBJ1-5; 9 nucleotides align to TRBD1. The CDR3 has 14 amino acids. Trimming removed 6 bases from V and 4 bases from J; junction bases left unmatched: 7. The germline V gene has CDR1 GTSNPN and CDR2 SVGIG (reference sequence). CDR3 amino acids: CACISGTGNQPQHF. For the CDR3, the DNA is TGTGCCTGTATAAGTGGGACAGGGAATCAGCCCCAGCATTTT.

The chain employs TRBV5-1 and TRBJ2-7; 9 bases match TRBD2. Trimming took 4 bases from V and 2 from J; bases not matched to a gene: 7. Per the germline V gene, CDR1 is SGHRS and CDR2 is YFSETQ. CDR3 size: 15 residues. CDR3: CASSPFSGGTYEQYF. The CDR3 DNA reads as TGCGCCAGCAGCCCGTTTAGCGGGGGTACCTACGAGCAGTACTTC.

The genes are TRBV27 and TRBJ2-1; 9 bases map to TRBD2. The CDR3 runs to 15 residues. CDR1 MNHEY and CDR2 SMNVEV come from the germline V gene (reference sequence). V lost 1 base, J lost 7 bases, and 5 bases stayed unmatched. The CDR3 DNA reads TGTGCCAGCAGTTTATTGCGTCTAGCGGGAAATGAGCAGTTCTTC. Its protein is CASSLLRLAGNEQFF.

The rearrangement links TRBV4-1 to TRBJ1-3; unclear D gene. V gave up 4 bases and J gave up 0 bases, with 13 bases separating them. Germline lookup yields CDR1 MGHRA and CDR2 YSYEKL. CDR3 length: 16 residues. CDR3 sequence reads: CASSRDAMSSGNTIYF. Written as DNA, the CDR3 is TGCGCCAGCAGCCGAGATGCTATGAGCTCTGGAAACACCATATATTTT.

This clone came up a few times. The V and J genes are TRBV7-9 and TRBJ2-3; TRBD1 matches at 8 bases. With V trimmed by 5 bases and J by 5 bases, 15 bases remained unmatched. The CDR3 is made up of 17 amino acids. The germline gives CDR1 SEHNR, CDR2 FQNEAQ (reference sequence). This CDR3 reads CASSPRPGQVFGDTQYF. As DNA, the CDR3 is TGTGCCAGCAGCCCGCGGCCGGGACAGGTTTTTGGAGATACGCAGTATTTT.

The gene calls are TRBV7-9 and TRBJ2-5; TRBD1 is a possible D gene (6 bases). Germline V gene lookup returns CDR1 SEHNR and CDR2 FQNEAQ (reference sequence). Deletions cut 7 bases from V and 3 bases from J, with 15 bases between. The CDR3 covers 14 residues. CDR3 sequence: CASTLTGTKETQYF. The CDR3 coding sequence is TGTGCCAGCACCCTTACCGGGACAAAAGAGACCCAGTACTTC.

The CDR3 bases are TGTGCCAGCATCCGAAGCAGGGTGCGGGATACGCAGTATTTT. This codes for CASIRSRVRDTQYF. The V gene is TRBV7-2, the J gene TRBJ2-3, with D possibly being TRBD1 (5 bases). The CDR3 is made up of 14 amino acids. Germline V gene data show CDR1 as SGHTA and CDR2 as FQGNSA. Trimming took off 7 bases at V and 6 bases at J, with 17 bases between the two ends.

The chain joins TRBV7-9 to TRBJ2-3; 10 bases align to TRBD1. This CDR3 region has 15 residues. Per the germline V gene, CDR1 is SEHNR and CDR2 is FQNEAQ (reference sequence). V was pared by 3 bases and J by 1 base, with 1 base of the junction left unmatched. The CDR3: CASSFGTGGTDTQYF. The CDR3 DNA follows: TGTGCCAGCAGCTTCGGGACAGGGGGCACAGATACGCAGTATTTT.

This clone was counted a single time. CDR3 sequence reads: CASSPPRGSGMGGETQYF. For the CDR3, the DNA is TGTGCCAGCAGCCCCCCCCGGGGTAGCGGGATGGGCGGAGAGACCCAGTACTTC. This chain uses TRBV13 with TRBJ2-5; 8 bases align to TRBD2. CDR3 length equals 18 residues. V lost 5 bases to trimming and J lost 4 bases; unmatched junction nucleotides: 18. Germline CDR1 is PRHDT and CDR2 is FYEKMQ (reference sequence). The variable domain in full, with the rest retrieved from reference TRBV13 and TRBJ2-5, is AAGVIQSPRHLIKEKRETATLKCYPIPRHDTVYWYQQGPGQDPQFLISFYEKMQSDKGSIPDRFSAQQFSDYHSELNMSSLELGDSALYFCASSPPRGSGMGGETQYFGPGTRLLVL.

This chain connects TRBV6-4 to TRBJ1-5; D not resolved. Germline CDR1 is MRHNA and CDR2 is SNTAGT. CDR3 length: 15 residues. Trimming left V 7 bases short and J 6 bases short, with 19 bases between. CDR3 DNA sequence: TGTGCCAGCACAAGACATTTTTCGGAAATTCAGCCCCAGCATTTT. Protein product: CASTRHFSEIQPQHF.

In this sample, this clone turned up once. This chain links TRBV3-1 (or the pseudogene TRBV3-2) with TRBJ2-1; 7 bases are shared with TRBD2. Germline values: CDR1 LGHDT, CDR2 YNNKEL (reference sequence). V lost 3 bases to trimming and J lost 8 bases; unmatched junction nucleotides: 7. This CDR3 has 14 residues. The CDR3 DNA sequence: TGTGCCAGCAGCCAGGGCGGGAGTACGTATGAGCAGTTCTTC. Its translation: CASSQGGSTYEQFF.

The chain has TRBV24-1 and TRBJ2-1; 13 nucleotides agree with TRBD2. V shed 4 bases and J 9 bases; nucleotides not matched to a gene: 8. The germline CDR1 and CDR2 sequences are KGHDR and SFDVKD. The CDR3 runs 16 residues. The CDR3 DNA reads as TGTGCCACCAGTGAACCTGGACTAGCGGGAGTAAGTGAGCAGTTCTTC. Translation: CATSEPGLAGVSEQFF.

This chain joins TRBV27 and TRBJ1-5, with 7 bases identical to TRBD1. The germline V gene encodes CDR1 MNHEY and CDR2 SMNVEV (reference sequence). The trim removed 2 bases at V and 2 bases at J, leaving 6 bases unmatched. The CDR3 extends over 16 amino acids. The DNA of the CDR3 is TGTGCCAGCAGTTTAACCCGAACAGGGGGCAATCAGCCCCAGCATTTT. Its protein product is CASSLTRTGGNQPQHF.

CDR3 sequence: CASSPLGQGETQYF. The DNA of the CDR3 is TGTGCCAGCTCACCCTTGGGACAGGGGGAGACCCAGTACTTC. V and J are TRBV18 and TRBJ2-5, with 10 positions matching TRBD1. Germline CDR1 KGHSH, CDR2 LQKENI. The CDR3 length is 14 residues. The J segment lost 5 bases and the V segment lost 3 bases, leaving 3 bases of the junction unmatched.

The gene calls are TRBV7-8 and TRBJ2-2, with D maybe TRBD2 (6 bases). V lost 5 bases to trimming and J lost 2 bases, with 15 bases between them. Germline lookup yields CDR1 SGHVS and CDR2 FQNEAQ. This CDR3 contains 16 residues. Here the CDR3 DNA reads TGTGCCAGCAGCCCAGCAGGAGGGGCCAACACCGGGGAGCTGTTTTTT. Amino acids: CASSPAGGANTGELFF.

This clone was recorded once. The J gene is TRBJ2-7, the V gene TRBV24-1, with 8 bases that match TRBD2. V trimming: 3 bases; J trimming: 3 bases; junction bases outside the gene matches: 6. From germline, CDR1 is KGHDR and CDR2 SFDVKD. The length of the CDR3 is 15 residues. The CDR3 nucleotides are TGTGCCACCAGTGATCCTAGCGGGCCCAGCTACGAGCAGTACTTC. Its translation is CATSDPSGPSYEQYF.